The clone carrying this TCR beta chain showed up just once. The antigen is unknown. The sample is drawn from a study of cytomegalovirus exposure and HLA in healthy donors. CDR1 MNHEY and CDR2 SVGAGI come from the germline V gene. CDR3 length equals 14 residues. After removal of 7 bases from V and 7 bases from J, the junction contained 7 bases not matched to a gene. Findings and caveats of the study: The classifier was said to identify cytomegalovirus status with high specificity and sensitivity. The availability of immune exposure information extended only to CMV serostatus.

Vbeta (60) and Jbeta (13) primers were used in the PCR. Method: immunoSEQ multiplex PCR; TCRdb's copy keeps in-frame clones and lacks some. The repertoire holds 150,000 to 200,000 clones, with 65% to 70% as singletons. The receptor comes from a man aged 25 to 45 in good health and CMV-seropositive. The chain couples TRBV6-5 to TRBJ1-6, with 7 positions matching TRBD1. The sample comprised PBMCs. The CDR3 nucleotides read TGTGCCAGCACCGCCGGGACAGAGAATTCACCCCTCCACTTT. This translates into CASTAGTENSPLHF.